What follows is one T cell receptor (beta chain) and its context. The V gene's germline CDR1 is SGHDT and CDR2 YYEEEE. Deletions cut 1 base from V and 10 bases from J, with 15 bases between. The CDR3 extends over 15 amino acids. The data derive from a study of blood T cell repertoires in COVID-19. At the level of the study: COVID-19 samples, acute and convalescent, were from the United States, Italy and Spain.

Sequenced by immunoSEQ multiplex PCR; TCRdb stores in-frame clones only, minus some. The sample includes about 50,000 clones, more than 75% of them seen just once. Sequencing input: peripheral blood. The V gene is TRBV5-6, the J gene TRBJ1-6; perhaps TRBD1 as D (6 bases). The clonotype originates from a human donor in a cohort sampled during active COVID-19. The CDR3 DNA follows: TGTGCCAGCAGCTTGTGGGGACGTCAGGGGTCACCCCTCCACTTT. Translating it yields CASSLWGRQGSPLHF.